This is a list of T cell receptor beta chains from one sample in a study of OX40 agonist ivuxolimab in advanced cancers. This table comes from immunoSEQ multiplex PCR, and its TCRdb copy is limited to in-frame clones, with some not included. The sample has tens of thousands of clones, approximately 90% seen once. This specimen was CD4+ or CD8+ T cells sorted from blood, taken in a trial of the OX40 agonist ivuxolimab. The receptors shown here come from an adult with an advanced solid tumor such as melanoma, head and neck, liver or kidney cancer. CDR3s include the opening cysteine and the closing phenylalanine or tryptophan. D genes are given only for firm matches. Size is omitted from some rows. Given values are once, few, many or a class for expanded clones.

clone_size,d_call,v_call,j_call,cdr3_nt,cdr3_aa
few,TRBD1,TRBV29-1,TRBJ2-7,TGCAGCGTTCACACAATGGGAGGGACAGGGTCTTACGAGCAGTACTTC,CSVHTMGGTGSYEQYF
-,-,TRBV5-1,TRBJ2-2,TGCGCCAGCAGCTTGACGGACCCGAACACCGGGGAGCTGTTTTTT,CASSLTDPNTGELFF
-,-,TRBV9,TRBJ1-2,TGTGCCAGCAGCGTAGGGAGATTCAACTATGGCTACACCTTC,CASSVGRFNYGYTF
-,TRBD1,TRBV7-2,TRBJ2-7,TGTGCCAGCAAAAGACAGGGTTTCGAGCAGTACTTC,CASKRQGFEQYF
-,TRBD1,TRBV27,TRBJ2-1,TGTGCCAGCAGTAAATGGGACAGCTACAATGAGCAGTTCTTC,CASSKWDSYNEQFF
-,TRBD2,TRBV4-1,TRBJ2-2,TGCGCCAGCAGTCTGCAGCGGGGGGCGAACACCGGGGAGCTGTTTTTT,CASSLQRGANTGELFF
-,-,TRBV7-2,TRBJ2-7,TGTGCCAGCAGCTCCAGCTCCTACGAGCAGTACTTC,CASSSSSYEQYF
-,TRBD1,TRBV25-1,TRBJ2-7,TGTGCCAGCAGTCCGGGACAGGGACCCTACGAGCAGTACTTC,CASSPGQGPYEQYF
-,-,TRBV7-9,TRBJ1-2,TGTGCCAGCAGCTTAGGGAACTCAGGGCATGGCTACACCTTC,CASSLGNSGHGYTF
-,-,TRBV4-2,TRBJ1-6,TGTGCCAGCAGCCAAGGTCCCGATTCACCCCTCCACTTT,CASSQGPDSPLHF
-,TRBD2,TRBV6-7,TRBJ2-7,TGTGCCATCACGACTAGCGGGAGCTACGAGCAGTACTTC,CAITTSGSYEQYF
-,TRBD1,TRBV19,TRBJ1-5,TGTGCCACCACCGGGGACAGGGATAGCAATCAGCCCCAGCATTTT,CATTGDRDSNQPQHF
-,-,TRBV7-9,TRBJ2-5,TGTGCCAGCCAGGACCGTTATGGACCGCAGTACTTC,CASQDRYGPQYF
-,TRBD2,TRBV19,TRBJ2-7,TGTGCCAGTAGTAAACTAGGACTAGCGGGAGCTGAGGAGCAGTACTTC,CASSKLGLAGAEEQYF
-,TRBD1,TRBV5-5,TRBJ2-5,TGTGCCAGCAGCCCGACAGGGCAAGAGACCCAGTACTTC,CASSPTGQETQYF
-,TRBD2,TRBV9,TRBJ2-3,TGTGCCAGCAGCGTTAGCGGGAGCACAGATACGCAGTATTTT,CASSVSGSTDTQYF
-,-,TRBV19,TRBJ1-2,TGTGCCAGTAGTATTGGGGCAGAACAACGGGATGGCTACACCTTC,CASSIGAEQRDGYTF
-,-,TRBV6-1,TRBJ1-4,TGTGCCAGCAGTGAATATCCGGGGGGGAGTGAAAAACTGTTTTTT,CASSEYPGGSEKLFF
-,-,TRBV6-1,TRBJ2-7,TGTGCCAGCAGACGAGAGGCTGGCTACGAGCAGTACTTC,CASRREAGYEQYF
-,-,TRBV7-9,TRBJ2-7,TGTGCCAGCAGCACCCGGTTACTTACACCCTACGAGCAGTACTTC,CASSTRLLTPYEQYF
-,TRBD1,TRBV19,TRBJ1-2,TGTGCCAGTAGCGACAGGGGAGCTAACTATGGCTACACCTTC,CASSDRGANYGYTF
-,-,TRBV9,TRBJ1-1,TGTGCCAGCAGCGTAGACCCCGACAGGTCCTTGAACACTGAAGCTTTCTTT,CASSVDPDRSLNTEAFF
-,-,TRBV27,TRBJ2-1,TGTGCCAGCAGACCCCCGCAAGATTACAATGAGCAGTTCTTC,CASRPPQDYNEQFF
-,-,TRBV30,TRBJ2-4,TGTGCCTGGACGAGGGGCCTAGCCAAAAACATTCAGTACTTC,CAWTRGLAKNIQYF
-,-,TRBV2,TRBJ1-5,TGTGCCAGCAGTGAGGGCGGGGGGGGCAATCAGCCCCAGCATTTT,CASSEGGGGNQPQHF
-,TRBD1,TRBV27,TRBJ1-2,TGTGCCAGCAGTTTAGGACAGGGGCATGGCTACACCTTC,CASSLGQGHGYTF
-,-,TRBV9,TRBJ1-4,TGTGCCAGCAGCGTAACGGGTGAAAAACTGTTTTTT,CASSVTGEKLFF
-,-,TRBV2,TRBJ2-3,TGTGCCAGCAGTGAATGGGGACAAGGAGTGGATACGCAGTATTTT,CASSEWGQGVDTQYF
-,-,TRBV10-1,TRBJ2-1,TGCGCCAGCAGTGAGTCGGTTGTCTTAGGGATCGATGAGCAGTTCTTC,CASSESVVLGIDEQFF
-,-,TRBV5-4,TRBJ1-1,TGTGCCAGCAGCCAAAGGGTGGGGGACACTGAAGCTTTCTTT,CASSQRVGDTEAFF
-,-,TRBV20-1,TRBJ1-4,TGCAGTGCTTTAAGTGAAAAACTGTTTTTT,CSALSEKLFF
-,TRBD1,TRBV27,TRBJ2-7,TGTGCCAGCAGTTCCCGGGACAGGGCCTACGAGCAGTACTTC,CASSSRDRAYEQYF
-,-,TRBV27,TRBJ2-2,TGTGCCAGCAGTTTAATGGCTAGCGGGGAGCTGTTTTTT,CASSLMASGELFF
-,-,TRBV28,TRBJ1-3,TGTGCCAGCAGGTCGCCGGGTTCCGGAAACACCATATATTTT,CASRSPGSGNTIYF
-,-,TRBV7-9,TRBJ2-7,TGTGCCAGCGGCAGGACAGCCTCCTACGAGCAGTACTTC,CASGRTASYEQYF
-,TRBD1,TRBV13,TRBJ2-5,TGTGCCAGCAGCGCTCGAACAGGGGGCGGAGAGACCCAGTACTTC,CASSARTGGGETQYF
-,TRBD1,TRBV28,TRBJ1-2,TGTGCCAGCAGCACGGACAGGGCGGATGGCTACACCTTC,CASSTDRADGYTF
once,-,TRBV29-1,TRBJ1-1,TGCAGCGTACGTCTGAACACTGAAGCTTTCTTT,CSVRLNTEAFF
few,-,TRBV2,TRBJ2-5,TGTGCCAGCGGGTTTGGAGAGACCCAGTACTTC,CASGFGETQYF
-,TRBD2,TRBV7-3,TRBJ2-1,TGTGCCAGCAGCCCAGGACTAGCGGGGGGGCAACAGTTCTTC,CASSPGLAGGQQFF
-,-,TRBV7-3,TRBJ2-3,TGTGCCAGCAGGCAGACGGGTCGTGGCACAGATACGCAGTATTTT,CASRQTGRGTDTQYF
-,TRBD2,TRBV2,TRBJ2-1,TGTGCCAGCAGTGAAGTAGCGGGGGGGCCGGTTGAGCAGTTCTTC,CASSEVAGGPVEQFF
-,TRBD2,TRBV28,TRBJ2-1,TGTGCCAGCAGTGCCTCCCTAGCGGGAGGGTCCTACAATGAGCAGTTCTTC,CASSASLAGGSYNEQFF
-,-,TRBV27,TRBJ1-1,TGTGCCAGCAGTTTACTTTTCACTCGGGGGCGGTTCCCTGAAGCTTTCTTT,CASSLLFTRGRFPEAFF
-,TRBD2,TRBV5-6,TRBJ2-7,TGTGCCAGCAGCTTGGGGCGGGAGGTCCCCTACGAGCAGTACTTC,CASSLGREVPYEQYF
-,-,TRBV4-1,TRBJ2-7,TGCGCCAGCAGCCAAGGGGCAGGAACCTCCTACGAGCAGTACTTC,CASSQGAGTSYEQYF
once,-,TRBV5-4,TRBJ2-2,TGTGCCAGCAGCTTGGGGATCGGGGAGCTGTTTTTT,CASSLGIGELFF
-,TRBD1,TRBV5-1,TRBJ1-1,TGCGCCAGCAGCTTGATTGACAGGGGCCCGAACACTGAAGCTTTCTTT,CASSLIDRGPNTEAFF
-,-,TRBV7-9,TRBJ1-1,TGTGCCAGCAGCCTTGACAGCACTGAAGCTTTCTTT,CASSLDSTEAFF
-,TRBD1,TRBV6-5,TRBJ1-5,TGTGCCAGCAGTACTGACAGGGCCCAGCCCCAGCATTTT,CASSTDRAQPQHF
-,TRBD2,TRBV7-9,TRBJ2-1,TGTACCCATGACCCAGGACTAGCGGGAGGGCCGTACAATGAGCAGTTCTTC,CTHDPGLAGGPYNEQFF
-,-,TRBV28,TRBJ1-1,TGTGCCACCTCCTTCAGGAGATCAAACACTGAAGCTTTCTTT,CATSFRRSNTEAFF
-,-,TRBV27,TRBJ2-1,TGTGCCAGCAGTTTACGGCGCAATGAGCAGTTCTTC,CASSLRRNEQFF
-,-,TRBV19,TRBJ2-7,TGTGCCAGTAGCCCGGGAGCCTCCTACGAGCAGTACTTC,CASSPGASYEQYF
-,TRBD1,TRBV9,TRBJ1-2,TGTGCCAGCAGCGCGTCCCCCGGAGGGGGCGGAAGCTACACCTTC,CASSASPGGGGSYTF